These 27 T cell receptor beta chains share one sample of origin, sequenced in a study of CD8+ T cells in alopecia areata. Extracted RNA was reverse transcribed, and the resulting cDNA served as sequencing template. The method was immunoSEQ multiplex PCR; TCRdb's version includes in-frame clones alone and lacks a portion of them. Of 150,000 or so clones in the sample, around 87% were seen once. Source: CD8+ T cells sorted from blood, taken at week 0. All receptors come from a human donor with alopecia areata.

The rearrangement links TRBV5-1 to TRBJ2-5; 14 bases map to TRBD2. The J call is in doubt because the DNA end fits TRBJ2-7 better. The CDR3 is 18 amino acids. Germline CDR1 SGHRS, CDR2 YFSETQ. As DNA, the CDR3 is TGCGCCAGCAGCTTGGGAGGGACTAGCGGGAGCTTCTCCTACGAGCAGTACTTC. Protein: CASSLGGTSGSFSYEQYF.

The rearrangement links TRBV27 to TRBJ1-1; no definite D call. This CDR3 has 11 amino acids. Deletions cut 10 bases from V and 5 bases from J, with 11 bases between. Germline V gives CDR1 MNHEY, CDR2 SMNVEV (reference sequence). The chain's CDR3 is CATLRNTEAFF. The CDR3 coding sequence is TGTGCCACCCTTAGAAATACTGAAGCTTTCTTT.

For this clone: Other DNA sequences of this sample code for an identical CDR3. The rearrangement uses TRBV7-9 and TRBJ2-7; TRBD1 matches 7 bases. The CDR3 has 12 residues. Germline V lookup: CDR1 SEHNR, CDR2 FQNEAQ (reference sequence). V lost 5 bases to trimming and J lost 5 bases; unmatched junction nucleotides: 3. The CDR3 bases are TGTGCCAGCAGCCCTCAGGGGGACGAGCAGTACTTC. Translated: CASSPQGDEQYF.

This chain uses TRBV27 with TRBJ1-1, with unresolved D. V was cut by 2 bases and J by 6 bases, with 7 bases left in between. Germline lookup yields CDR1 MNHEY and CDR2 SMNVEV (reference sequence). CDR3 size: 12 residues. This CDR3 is CASSLMGSEAFF. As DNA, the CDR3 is TGTGCCAGCAGTTTAATGGGCTCTGAAGCTTTCTTT.

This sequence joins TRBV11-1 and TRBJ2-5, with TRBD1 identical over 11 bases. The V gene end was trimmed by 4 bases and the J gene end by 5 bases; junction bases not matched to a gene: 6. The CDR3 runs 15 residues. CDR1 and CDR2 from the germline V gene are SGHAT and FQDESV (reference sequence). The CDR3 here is CASSSGTGGLETQYF. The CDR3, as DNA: TGTGCCAGCAGCTCCGGGACAGGGGGTTTGGAGACCCAGTACTTC.

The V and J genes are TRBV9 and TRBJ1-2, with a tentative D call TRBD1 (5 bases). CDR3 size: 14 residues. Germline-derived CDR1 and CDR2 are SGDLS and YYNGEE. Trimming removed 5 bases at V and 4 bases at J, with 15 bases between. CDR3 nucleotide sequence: TGTGCCAGCAGGCGGGGGGACCCCCTCTATGGCTACACCTTC. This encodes CASRRGDPLYGYTF.

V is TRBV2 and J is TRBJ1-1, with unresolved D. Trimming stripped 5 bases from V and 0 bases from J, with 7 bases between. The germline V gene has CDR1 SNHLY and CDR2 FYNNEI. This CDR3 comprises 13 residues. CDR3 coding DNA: TGTGCCAGCAGTCGAGGCATGAACACTGAAGCTTTCTTT. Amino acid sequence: CASSRGMNTEAFF. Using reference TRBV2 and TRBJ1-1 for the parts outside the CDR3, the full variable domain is EPEVTQTPSHQVTQMGQEVILRCVPISNHLYFYWYRQILGQKVEFLVSFYNNEISEKSEIFDDQFSVERPDGSNFTLKIRSTKLEDSAMYFCASSRGMNTEAFFGQGTRLTVV.

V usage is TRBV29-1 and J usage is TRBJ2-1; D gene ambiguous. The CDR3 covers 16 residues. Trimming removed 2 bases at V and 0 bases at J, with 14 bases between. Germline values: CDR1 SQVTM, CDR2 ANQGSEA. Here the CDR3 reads CSVELVAASSYNEQFF. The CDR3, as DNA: TGCAGCGTTGAATTAGTGGCGGCGAGCTCCTACAATGAGCAGTTCTTC.

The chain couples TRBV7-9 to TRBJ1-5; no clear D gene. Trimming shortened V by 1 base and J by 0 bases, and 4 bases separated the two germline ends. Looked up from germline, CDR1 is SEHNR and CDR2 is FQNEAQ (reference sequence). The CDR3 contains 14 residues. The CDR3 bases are TGTGCCAGCAGCTTAGAGGGTAGCAATCAGCCCCAGCATTTT. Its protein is CASSLEGSNQPQHF.

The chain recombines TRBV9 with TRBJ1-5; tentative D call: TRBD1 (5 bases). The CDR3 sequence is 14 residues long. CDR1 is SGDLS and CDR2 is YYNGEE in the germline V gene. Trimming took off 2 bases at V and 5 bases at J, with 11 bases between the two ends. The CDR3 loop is CASSVGGDYQPQHF. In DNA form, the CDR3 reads TGTGCCAGCAGCGTCGGAGGGGATTATCAGCCCCAGCATTTT. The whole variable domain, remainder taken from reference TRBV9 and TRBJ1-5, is DSGVTQTPKHLITATGQRVTLRCSPRSGDLSVYWYQQSLDQGLQFLIQYYNGEERAKGNILERFSAQQFPDLHSELNLSSLELGDSALYFCASSVGGDYQPQHFGDGTRLSIL.

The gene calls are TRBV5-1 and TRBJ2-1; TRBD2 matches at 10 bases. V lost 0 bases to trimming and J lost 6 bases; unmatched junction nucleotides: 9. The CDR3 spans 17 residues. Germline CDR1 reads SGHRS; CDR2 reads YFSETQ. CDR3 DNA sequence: TGCGCCAGCAGCTTGGTGCAGGTAGCGGGGGGCTCCAATGAGCAGTTCTTC. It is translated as CASSLVQVAGGSNEQFF.

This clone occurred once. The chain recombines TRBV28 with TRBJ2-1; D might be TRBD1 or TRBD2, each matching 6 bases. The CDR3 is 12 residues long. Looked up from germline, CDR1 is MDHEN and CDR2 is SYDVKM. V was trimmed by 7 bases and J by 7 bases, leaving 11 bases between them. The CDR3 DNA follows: TGTGCCAGCACCTTAGGGGGGAATGAGCAGTTCTTC. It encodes CASTLGGNEQFF.

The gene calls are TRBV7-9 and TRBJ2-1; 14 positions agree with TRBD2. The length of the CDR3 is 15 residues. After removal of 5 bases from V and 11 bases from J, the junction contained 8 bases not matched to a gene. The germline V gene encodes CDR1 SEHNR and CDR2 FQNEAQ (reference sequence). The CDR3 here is CASSLGLAGGSQQFF. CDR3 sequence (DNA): TGTGCCAGCAGCCTAGGACTAGCGGGGGGCTCGCAGCAGTTCTTC.

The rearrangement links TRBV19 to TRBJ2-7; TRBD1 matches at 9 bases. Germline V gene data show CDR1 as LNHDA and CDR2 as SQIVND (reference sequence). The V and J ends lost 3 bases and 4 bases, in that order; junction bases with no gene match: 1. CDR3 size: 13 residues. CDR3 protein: CASSMTGGYEQYF. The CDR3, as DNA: TGTGCCAGTAGTATGACAGGGGGGTACGAGCAGTACTTC.

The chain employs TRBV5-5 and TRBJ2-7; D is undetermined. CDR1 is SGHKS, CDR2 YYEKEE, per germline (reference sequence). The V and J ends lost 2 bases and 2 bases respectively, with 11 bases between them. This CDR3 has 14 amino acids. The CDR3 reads CASSLHVSTYEQYF. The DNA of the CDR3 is TGTGCCAGCAGCTTACATGTCTCGACCTACGAGCAGTACTTC.

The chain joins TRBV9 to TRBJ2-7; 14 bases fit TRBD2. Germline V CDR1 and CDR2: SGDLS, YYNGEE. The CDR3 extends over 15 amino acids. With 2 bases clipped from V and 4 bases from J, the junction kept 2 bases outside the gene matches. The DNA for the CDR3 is TGTGCCAGCAGCGTGGGACTAGCGGGAGTTTACGAGCAGTACTTC. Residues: CASSVGLAGVYEQYF. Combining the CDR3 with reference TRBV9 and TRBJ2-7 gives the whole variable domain DSGVTQTPKHLITATGQRVTLRCSPRSGDLSVYWYQQSLDQGLQFLIQYYNGEERAKGNILERFSAQQFPDLHSELNLSSLELGDSALYFCASSVGLAGVYEQYFGPGTRLTVT.

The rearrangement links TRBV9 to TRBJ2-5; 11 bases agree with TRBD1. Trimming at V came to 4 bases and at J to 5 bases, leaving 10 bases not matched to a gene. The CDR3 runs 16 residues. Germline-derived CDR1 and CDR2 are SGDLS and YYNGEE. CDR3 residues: CASSSSLGDRGETQYF. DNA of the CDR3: TGTGCCAGCAGCTCCTCGTTGGGGGACAGGGGGGAGACCCAGTACTTC.

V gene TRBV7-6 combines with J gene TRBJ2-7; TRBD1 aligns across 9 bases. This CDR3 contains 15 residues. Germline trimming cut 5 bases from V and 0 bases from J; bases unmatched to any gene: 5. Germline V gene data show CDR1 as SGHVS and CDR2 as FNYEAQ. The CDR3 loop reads CASSIWTGDSYEQYF. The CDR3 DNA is TGTGCCAGCAGCATCTGGACAGGGGACTCCTACGAGCAGTACTTC.

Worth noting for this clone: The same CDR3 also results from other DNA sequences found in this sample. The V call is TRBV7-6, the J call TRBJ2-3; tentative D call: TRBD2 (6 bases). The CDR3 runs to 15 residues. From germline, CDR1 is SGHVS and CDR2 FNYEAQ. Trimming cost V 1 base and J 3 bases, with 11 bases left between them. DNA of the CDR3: TGTGCCAGCAGCTTAGGAGGCGGGGCGACAGATACGCAGTATTTT. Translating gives CASSLGGGATDTQYF.

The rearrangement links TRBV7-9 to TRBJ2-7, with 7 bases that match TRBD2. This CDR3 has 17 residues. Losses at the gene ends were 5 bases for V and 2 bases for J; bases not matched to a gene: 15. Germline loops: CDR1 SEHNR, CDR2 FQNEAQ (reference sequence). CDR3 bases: TGTGCCAGCAGCCCGGAAGTACCTAGCGGCGGAACCTACGAGCAGTACTTC. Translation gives CASSPEVPSGGTYEQYF.

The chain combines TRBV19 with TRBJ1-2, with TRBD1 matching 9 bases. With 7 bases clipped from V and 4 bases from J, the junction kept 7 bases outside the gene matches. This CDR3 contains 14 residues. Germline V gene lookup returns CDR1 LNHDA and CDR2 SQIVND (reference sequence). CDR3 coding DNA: TGTGCCAGTACAGGGACAGGGATTCTCTATGGCTACACCTTC. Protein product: CASTGTGILYGYTF.

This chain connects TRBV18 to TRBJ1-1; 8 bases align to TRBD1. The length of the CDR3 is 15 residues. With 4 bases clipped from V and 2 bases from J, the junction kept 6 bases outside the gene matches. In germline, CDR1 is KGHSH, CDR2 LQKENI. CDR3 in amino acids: CASSHTGGGNTEAFF. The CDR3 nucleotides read TGTGCCAGCTCACACACAGGGGGTGGAAACACTGAAGCTTTCTTT.

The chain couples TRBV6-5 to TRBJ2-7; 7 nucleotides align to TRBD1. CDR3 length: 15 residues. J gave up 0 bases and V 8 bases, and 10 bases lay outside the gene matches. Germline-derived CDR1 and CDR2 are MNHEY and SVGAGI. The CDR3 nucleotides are TGTGCCAGCCGGAGAGGAACAGGGGACTCCTACGAGCAGTACTTC. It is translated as CASRRGTGDSYEQYF.

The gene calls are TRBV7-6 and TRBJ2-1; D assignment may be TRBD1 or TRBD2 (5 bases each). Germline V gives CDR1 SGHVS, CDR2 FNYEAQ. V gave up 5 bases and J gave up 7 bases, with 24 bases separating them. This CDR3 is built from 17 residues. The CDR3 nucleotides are TGTGCCAGCAGCCAAGACGGTCGGCAGGGATCGGGGAATGAGCAGTTCTTC. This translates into CASSQDGRQGSGNEQFF. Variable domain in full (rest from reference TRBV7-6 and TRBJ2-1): GAGVSQSPRYKVTKRGQDVALRCDPISGHVSLYWYRQALGQGPEFLTYFNYEAQQDKSGLPNDRFSAERPEGSISTLTIQRTEQRDSAMYRCASSQDGRQGSGNEQFFGPGTRLTVL.

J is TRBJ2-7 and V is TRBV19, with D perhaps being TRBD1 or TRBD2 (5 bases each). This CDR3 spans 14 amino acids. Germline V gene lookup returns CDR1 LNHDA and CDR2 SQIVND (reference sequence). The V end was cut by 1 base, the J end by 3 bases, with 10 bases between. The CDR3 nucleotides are TGTGCCAGTAGTATAGCGGGACCTCTCTACGAGCAGTACTTC. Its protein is CASSIAGPLYEQYF.

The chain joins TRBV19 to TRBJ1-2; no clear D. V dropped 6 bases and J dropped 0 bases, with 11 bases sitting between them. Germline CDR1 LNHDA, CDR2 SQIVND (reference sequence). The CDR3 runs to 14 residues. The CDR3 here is CASSEIYPNYGYTF. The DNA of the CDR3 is TGTGCCAGTAGCGAGATCTACCCTAACTATGGCTACACCTTC.

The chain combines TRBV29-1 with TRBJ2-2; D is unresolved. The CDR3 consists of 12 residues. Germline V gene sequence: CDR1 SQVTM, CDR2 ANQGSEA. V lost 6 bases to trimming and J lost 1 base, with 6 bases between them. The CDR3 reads CSVPRNTGELFF. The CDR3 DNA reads TGCAGCGTACCGAGGAACACCGGGGAGCTGTTTTTT.